Listed here is a single TCR beta chain. The germline V gene has CDR1 LNHDA and CDR2 SQIVND (reference sequence). Germline trimming cut 4 bases from V and 3 bases from J; bases unmatched to any gene: 3. The CDR3 has 15 residues. Assay: immunoSEQ multiplex PCR; the TCRdb copy retains only in-frame clones and omits some. This sample has fewer than 450,000 clones, with more than 75% found just once. The data were taken from a study of blood T cell repertoires in COVID-19. About the research overall: Sources were T cells, B-cell-depleted T cells, or PBMCs; the material itself was cDNA or gDNA.

The V and J genes are TRBV19 and TRBJ1-4, with 9 bases fitting TRBD1. Material: PBMCs or T cells enriched from blood (not recorded which). This clonotype originated in a woman aged 18-29 years who had recovered from COVID-19. CDR3 coding DNA: TGTGCCAGTAGTAGGAACAGGGGGCCTAATGAAAAACTGTTTTTT. Translated, it gives CASSRNRGPNEKLFF. Variable domain in full (rest from reference TRBV19 and TRBJ1-4): DGGITQSPKYLFRKEGQNVTLSCEQNLNHDAMYWYRQDPGQGLRLIYYSQIVNDFQKGDIAEGYSVSREKKESFPLTVTSAQKNPTAFYLCASSRNRGPNEKLFFGSGTQLSVL.